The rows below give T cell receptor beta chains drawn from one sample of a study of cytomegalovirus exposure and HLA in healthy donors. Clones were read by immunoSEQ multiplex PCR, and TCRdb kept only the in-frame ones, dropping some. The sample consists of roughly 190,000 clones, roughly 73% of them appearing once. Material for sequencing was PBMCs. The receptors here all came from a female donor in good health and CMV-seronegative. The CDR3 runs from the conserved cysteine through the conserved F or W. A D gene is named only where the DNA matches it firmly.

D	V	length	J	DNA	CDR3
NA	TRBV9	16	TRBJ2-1	TGTGCCAGCAGCGTAGCTTCGACTAGTCCCTACAATGAGCAGTTCTTC	CASSVASTSPYNEQFF
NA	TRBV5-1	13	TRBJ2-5	TGCGCCAGCAGCCCCCCCAATCAAGAGACCCAGTACTTC	CASSPPNQETQYF
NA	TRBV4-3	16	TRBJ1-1	TGCGCCAGCAGCCAAGTACAGGGCTTCGGGGACACTGAAGCTTTCTTT	CASSQVQGFGDTEAFF
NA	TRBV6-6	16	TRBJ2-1	TGTGCCAGCAGGGGACTCCCCGAAAGCTCCTACAATGAGCAGTTCTTC	CASRGLPESSYNEQFF
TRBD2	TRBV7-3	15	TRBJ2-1	TGTGCCAGCAGCTTTAGCGGGGGGGGTTACAATGAGCAGTTCTTC	CASSFSGGGYNEQFF
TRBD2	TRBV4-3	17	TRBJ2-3	TGCGCCAGCAGCCAAGCGGGCGGGGGGCGGGGGTCAGATACGCAGTATTTT	CASSQAGGGRGSDTQYF
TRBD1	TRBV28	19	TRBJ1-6	TGTGCCAGCAGACCTACTATTGACAGGGGGCGGGGTACTAATTCACCCCTCCACTTT	CASRPTIDRGRGTNSPLHF
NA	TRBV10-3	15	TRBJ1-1	TGTGCCATCAGTGAGTCGGGAGGGAGGGAGACTGAAGCTTTCTTT	CAISESGGRETEAFF
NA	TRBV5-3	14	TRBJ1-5	TGTGCCAGAATCCCCGACAGGAGCAATCAGCCCCAGCATTTT	CARIPDRSNQPQHF
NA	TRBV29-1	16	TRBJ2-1	TGCAGCGTTGAAGGGGGACACCTTCCCTCCTACAATGAGCAGTTCTTC	CSVEGGHLPSYNEQFF
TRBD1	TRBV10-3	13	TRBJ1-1	TGTGCCATCAGTTGGGACAGTAACACTGAAGCTTTCTTT	CAISWDSNTEAFF
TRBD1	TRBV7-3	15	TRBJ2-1	TGTGCCAGCCGTATTGAGGGGGCTGCCTACAATGAGCAGTTCTTC	CASRIEGAAYNEQFF